This T cell receptor (beta chain) was identified in a study of cytomegalovirus exposure and HLA in healthy donors. Overall study: About 85 million unique TCRs from HLA-typed donors were held in an early release of data.

About this clone: The antigen remains unidentified.

Study-level findings and limits: Versus the 666-donor mean, an Asian-associated ancestry cluster reportedly showed fewer N-insertions in a later analysis.

PCR amplification relied on 60 Vbeta primers (plus 13 Jbeta primers). Generated by immunoSEQ multiplex PCR, the TCRdb table keeps only in-frame clones and is missing some. The sample lists about 110,000 clones; 73% were seen once. The receptor was derived from a man aged 35-49 years in good health and CMV-seronegative. Material: PBMCs.

CDR3 coding DNA: TGTGCCAGCAGCCAAGCCGGACAGGGGAAAGGTGATAATTCACCCCTCCACTTT. Protein sequence: CASSQAGQGKGDNSPLHF. The chain employs TRBV5-5 and TRBJ1-6; the match to TRBD1 covers 9 bases. After removal of 4 bases from V and 5 bases from J, the junction contained 13 bases not matched to a gene. Germline CDR1 reads SGHKS; CDR2 reads YYEKEE (reference sequence). This CDR3 is 18 amino acids long.